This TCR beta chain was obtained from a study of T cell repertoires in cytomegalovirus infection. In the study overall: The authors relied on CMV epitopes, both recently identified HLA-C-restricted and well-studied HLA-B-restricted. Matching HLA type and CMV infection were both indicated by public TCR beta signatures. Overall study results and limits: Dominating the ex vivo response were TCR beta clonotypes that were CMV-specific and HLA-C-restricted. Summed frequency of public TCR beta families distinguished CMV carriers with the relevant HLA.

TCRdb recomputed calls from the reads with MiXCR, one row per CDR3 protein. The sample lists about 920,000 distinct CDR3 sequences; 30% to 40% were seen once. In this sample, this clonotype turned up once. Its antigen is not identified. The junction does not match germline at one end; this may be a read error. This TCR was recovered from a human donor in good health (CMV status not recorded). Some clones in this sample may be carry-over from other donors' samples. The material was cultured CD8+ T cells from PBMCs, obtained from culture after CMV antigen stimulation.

CDR3: CTSSFQQGSSYEQYF. In DNA form, the CDR3 reads TGTACCAGCAGCTTTCAACAGGGGAGCTCCTACGAGCAGTACTTC. The chain links TRBV7-8 to TRBJ2-7; 7 bases agree with TRBD1. This CDR3 spans 15 amino acids. The germline V gene has CDR1 SGHVS and CDR2 FQNEAQ.